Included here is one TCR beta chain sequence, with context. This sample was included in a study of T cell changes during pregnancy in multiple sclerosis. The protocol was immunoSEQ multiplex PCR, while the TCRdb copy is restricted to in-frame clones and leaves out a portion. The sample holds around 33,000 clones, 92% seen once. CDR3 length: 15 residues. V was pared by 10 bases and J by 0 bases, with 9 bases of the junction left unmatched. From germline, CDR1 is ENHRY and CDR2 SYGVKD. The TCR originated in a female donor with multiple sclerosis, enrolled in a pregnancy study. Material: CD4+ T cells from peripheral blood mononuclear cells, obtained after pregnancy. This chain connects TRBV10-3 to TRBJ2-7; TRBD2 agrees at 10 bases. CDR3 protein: CATTLLAGASYEQYF. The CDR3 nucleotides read TGTGCCACAACCCTTCTAGCGGGAGCCTCCTACGAGCAGTACTTC.